These T cell receptor beta chains were read from a single sample in a study of identical twins. TCRdb passed the 5' RACE reads through MiXCR, listing each CDR3 protein once. The sample has around 480,000 distinct CDR3 sequences, approximately 15% seen once. The sample was also reused in another study, on yellow fever vaccine responses in identical twins.

Sequenced input: CD4+ T cells sorted from blood. The receptor set was obtained from a woman under 30 in good health. The CDR3 runs from the conserved cysteine through the conserved F or W. Fields, in order: J gene, clone size, D gene, V gene, CDR3 DNA, CDR3 protein. D genes are given only for firm matches. Only part of the rows carry a size: once, few, many, or a class if the clone is expanded.

TRBJ2-7	many	NA	TRBV3-1	TGTGCCAGCAGCCAAGAGTGGGGTTACGAGCAGTACTTC	CASSQEWGYEQYF
TRBJ2-7	NA	NA	TRBV6-6	TGTGCCAGCAGTTACGAACAAATCTACGAGCAGTACTTC	CASSYEQIYEQYF
TRBJ2-7	NA	NA	TRBV12-3/TRBV12-4	TGTGCCAGCAGTTTCTTCGCTAGAGCTCCCAACGAGCAGTACTTC	CASSFFARAPNEQYF
TRBJ2-7	NA	NA	TRBV7-2	TGTGCCAGCAGCAACTTAATGGTGGGTGGGGAGCAGTACTTC	CASSNLMVGGEQYF
TRBJ2-6	few	NA	TRBV4-3	TGCGCCAGCAGCCAAGCCTTTTCTGGGGCCAACGTCCTGACTTTC	CASSQAFSGANVLTF
TRBJ2-2	NA	NA	TRBV28	TGTGCCAGCAGCGACAGGCCCCAGGGCGGGGAGCTGTTTTTT	CASSDRPQGGELFF
TRBJ1-1	few	NA	TRBV10-3	TGTGCCATCAGTGAGTCGGGGGGGTTTGGTGAAGCTTTCTTT	CAISESGGFGEAFF
TRBJ2-5	NA	NA	TRBV20-1	TGCAGTGCTCGCCTCCTACGGGGGGCGGGGAACCAAGAGACCCAGTACTTC	CSARLLRGAGNQETQYF
TRBJ1-1	NA	TRBD1	TRBV2	TGTGCCAGCAGCGAAGACAGGGGACGCCCGGAGTCTGAAGCTTTCTTT	CASSEDRGRPESEAFF
TRBJ2-7	NA	TRBD1	TRBV10-3	TGTGCCATCAGCTTACTGGGACAGGGAGTGGACGAGCAGTACTTC	CAISLLGQGVDEQYF
TRBJ2-3	few	NA	TRBV20-1	TGCAGTGCTAGAGTGCCCTCGCTGGATACGCAGTATTTT	CSARVPSLDTQYF
TRBJ2-1	few	TRBD2	TRBV9	TGTGCCAGCAGCGTCACCCTAGCGGGGACTTTTAATGAGCAGTTCTTC	CASSVTLAGTFNEQFF
TRBJ2-5	many	NA	TRBV10-3	TGTGCCATCAGGAGCGAACCCTATGGGGGGGAGACCCAGTACTTC	CAIRSEPYGGETQYF
TRBJ2-7	many	NA	TRBV12-3/TRBV12-4	TGTGCCAGCAGTCCCCGACACCAGGACAGTAACTCCTACGAGCAGTACTTC	CASSPRHQDSNSYEQYF
TRBJ1-5	few	NA	TRBV5-1	TGCGCCAGCAGCTTGCAGGGCTCAAGGGATCAGCCCCAGCATTTT	CASSLQGSRDQPQHF
TRBJ2-1	few	TRBD2	TRBV14	TGTGCCAGCAAAGAAGCGACTAGCGGGCAAAATGAGCAGTTCTTC	CASKEATSGQNEQFF
TRBJ1-6	NA	TRBD1	TRBV10-3	TGTGCCATCAGTGGTCAAGGCACAGGGGGCAATTCACCCCTCCACTTT	CAISGQGTGGNSPLHF
TRBJ1-6	NA	TRBD1	TRBV20-1	TGCAGTGCAGAAGGGGGCGGGGAGGGGAATTCACCCCTCCACTTT	CSAEGGGEGNSPLHF
TRBJ2-4	few	TRBD1	TRBV5-1	TGCGCCAGCAGCTTACTAGGGGGCCGAGCCAAAAACATTCAGTACTTC	CASSLLGGRAKNIQYF
TRBJ2-1	NA	NA	TRBV7-2	TGTGCCAGCAGCCCCAGGGCCCAGACTAGTTCGAATGAGCAGTTCTTC	CASSPRAQTSSNEQFF
TRBJ2-7	NA	TRBD1	TRBV6-2/TRBV6-3	TGTGCCAGCAGTTACTCCCGACAGGGGAACTACGAGCAGTACTTC	CASSYSRQGNYEQYF
TRBJ2-5	many	TRBD2	TRBV7-9	TGTGCCAGCAGCCTGGGACTAGCTTTTGAGACCCAGTACTTC	CASSLGLAFETQYF
TRBJ2-3	once	TRBD2	TRBV2	TGTGCCAGCAGTGCAACTAGCGGGAGGTCGGCAGATACGCAGTATTTT	CASSATSGRSADTQYF
TRBJ2-4	few	NA	TRBV6-1	TGTGCCAGCAGTGAAGCCTGGTGCGGACACCTAGCCAAAAACATTCAGTACTTC	CASSEAWCGHLAKNIQYF
TRBJ2-2	NA	TRBD2	TRBV12-3/TRBV12-4	TGTGCCAGCAGCCGTTTCTCTAGCGGGATGAACACCGGGGAGCTGTTTTTT	CASSRFSSGMNTGELFF
TRBJ2-7	NA	NA	TRBV6-5	TGTGCCAGCAGTTACTTAGGGACTCAGCGCCACGAGCAGTACTTC	CASSYLGTQRHEQYF
TRBJ2-3	NA	NA	TRBV5-1	TGCGCCAGCAGCAATAGCGGCCCTCGCACAGATACGCAGTATTTT	CASSNSGPRTDTQYF
TRBJ2-5	NA	NA	TRBV20-1	TGCAGTGCTAGGGACAGCCAAGAGACCCAGTACTTC	CSARDSQETQYF
TRBJ2-1	many	TRBD1	TRBV5-1	TGCGCCAGCAGCTTGGGACAGGGTCACTCCTACAATGAGCAGTTCTTC	CASSLGQGHSYNEQFF
TRBJ2-3	few	TRBD2	TRBV5-1	TGCGCCAGCAGCTTGGAAGTCGCGGGAGGGCCCGGAGATACGCAGTATTTT	CASSLEVAGGPGDTQYF
TRBJ2-5	few	TRBD2	TRBV12-3/TRBV12-4	TGTGCCAGCAGGATAGGGGCGGGAGTAGAGACCCAGTACTTC	CASRIGAGVETQYF
TRBJ1-2	NA	NA	TRBV14	TGTGCCAGCAGGCCAGGAGCTAACTATGGCTACACCTTC	CASRPGANYGYTF